The next 11 T cell receptor beta chains were all read from a single sample in a study of blood T cell repertoires in COVID-19. TCRdb keeps only in-frame clones here, not all; method: immunoSEQ multiplex PCR. The sample consists of about 220,000 clones, more than 80% of them appearing once. The specimen sequenced was peripheral blood. These receptors all stem from a man aged 30-40 years who had recovered from COVID-19.

CDR3 nucleotide sequence: TGTGCCACCAGTGACCCCGGACAGGGGGCGGTCGGCTACACCTTC. Its protein is CATSDPGQGAVGYTF. This chain uses TRBV24-1 with TRBJ1-2; 11 nucleotides align to TRBD1. CDR3 length: 15 amino acids. Germline V gives CDR1 KGHDR, CDR2 SFDVKD. The V and J ends lost 4 bases and 8 bases, in that order; junction bases with no gene match: 8.

The genes are TRBV20-1 and TRBJ1-6; no clear D. The CDR3 length is 14 residues. Trimming pared 3 bases from V and 11 bases from J, leaving 17 bases between. Germline loops: CDR1 DFQATT, CDR2 SNEGSKA (reference sequence). CDR3 sequence (DNA): TGCAGTGCTAGTCCCGCCGGGAGCAGGCCACCCCTCCACTTT. This codes for CSASPAGSRPPLHF.

The chain carries TRBV9 and TRBJ2-7; D is perhaps TRBD1 (8 bases). V shed 0 bases and J shed 3 bases, with 16 bases lying between them. Per the germline V gene, CDR1 is SGDLS and CDR2 is YYNGEE. The CDR3 loop spans 16 amino acids. CDR3 sequence reads: CASSVAQGGDYYEQYF. The CDR3 region has the DNA TGTGCCAGCAGCGTAGCACAGGGGGGGGACTACTACGAGCAGTACTTC.

This sequence joins TRBV5-6 and TRBJ2-1; 7 nucleotides agree with TRBD1. The trim removed 4 bases at V and 7 bases at J, leaving 2 bases unmatched. This CDR3 contains 12 residues. Per the germline V gene, CDR1 is SGHDT and CDR2 is YYEEEE. CDR3 sequence (DNA): TGTGCCAGCAGCCAGACAGGGAATGAGCAGTTCTTC. Residues: CASSQTGNEQFF.

V is TRBV11-2 and J is TRBJ1-2; D gene unclear. V lost 6 bases and J lost 6, with 17 bases in between. Germline V gene data show CDR1 as SGHAT and CDR2 as FQNNGV. This CDR3 has 14 residues. The chain's CDR3 is CASSQNNRVDGYTF. CDR3 coding DNA: TGTGCCAGCAGTCAGAATAACCGGGTCGATGGCTACACCTTC.

This sequence joins TRBV19 and TRBJ2-7; 9 bases agree with TRBD2. The germline CDR1 and CDR2 sequences are LNHDA and SQIVND (reference sequence). CDR3 length: 16 residues. V gave up 4 bases and J gave up 1 base; unmatched junction bases: 8. In DNA form, the CDR3 reads TGTGCCAGTAGTACCCTCAGCGGGGGGACGTCCTACGAGCAGTACTTC. Translated: CASSTLSGGTSYEQYF.

In its sample, this clone was seen once. This chain links TRBV11-2 with TRBJ2-1; 14 positions agree with TRBD2. V gave up 1 base and J gave up 8 bases; unmatched junction bases: 1. The CDR3 runs 15 residues. CDR1 and CDR2 from the germline V gene are SGHAT and FQNNGV. CDR3: CASSLGLAGGHEQFF. The CDR3 coding sequence is TGTGCCAGCAGCTTAGGACTAGCGGGGGGGCATGAGCAGTTCTTC. The complete variable domain, with remaining parts taken from reference TRBV11-2 and TRBJ2-1, reads EAGVAQSPRYKIIEKRQSVAFWCNPISGHATLYWYQQILGQGPKLLIQFQNNGVVDDSQLPKDRFSAERLKGVDSTLKIQPAKLEDSAVYLCASSLGLAGGHEQFFGPGTRLTVL.

This clone was counted a single time. The chain links TRBV4-2 to TRBJ1-4, with unresolved D. V lost 1 base and J lost 4, with 7 bases in between. Germline V gene lookup returns CDR1 LGHNA and CDR2 YNFKEQ. This CDR3 comprises 14 residues. CDR3 sequence: CASSQGRLNEKLFF. In nucleotides, the CDR3 is TGTGCCAGCAGCCAAGGCAGACTTAATGAAAAACTGTTTTTT.

J is TRBJ2-5 and V is TRBV27, with 8 bases aligning to TRBD2. The length of the CDR3 is 16 residues. J lost 7 bases, V lost 5 bases, and 15 bases had no gene match. Germline CDR1 MNHEY, CDR2 SMNVEV (reference sequence). CDR3 sequence reads: CASSQLPGLVTRTQYF. The CDR3 nucleotides are TGTGCCAGCAGTCAGTTACCGGGACTAGTAACAAGGACCCAGTACTTC.

The V gene is TRBV7-2, the J gene TRBJ2-4, with D hard to call. The CDR3 spans 13 residues. Germline-derived CDR1 and CDR2 are SGHTA and FQGNSA. V was clipped by 2 bases and J by 8 bases, with 10 bases between them. Here the CDR3 DNA reads TGTGCCAGCAGCTTAAACAGTGTGGACATTCAGTACTTC. Protein sequence: CASSLNSVDIQYF.

The chain carries TRBV18 and TRBJ2-5, with a possible D match to TRBD2 (5 bases). Germline CDR1 KGHSH, CDR2 LQKENI. The CDR3 extends over 15 amino acids. The ends were cut back, 2 bases at V and 5 bases at J, with 15 bases in the middle. CDR3 sequence reads: CASSPKAGVGETQYF. The CDR3 region has the DNA TGTGCCAGCTCACCAAAGGCCGGGGTTGGGGAGACCCAGTACTTC.